The source of this T cell receptor beta chain is a study of CD8 T cells in ankylosing spondylitis. Notes on the study in general: Significant enrichment of disease-linked clones was reportedly seen in matched ankylosing spondylitis synovial fluid.

V lost 6 bases, J lost 7 bases, and 2 bases stayed unmatched. The CDR3 runs 12 residues. As the method for making TCR beta libraries, quantitative 5'-RACE with molecular barcodes was used. TCRdb fed the 5' RACE reads into MiXCR, producing one record per CDR3 protein. The sample includes about 140,000 distinct CDR3 sequences, 6.5% to 8.5% of them seen just once. This clonotype was seen ten or more times. Its specificity is not known. Sequenced sample: synovial fluid, either unsorted or a sorted T cell fraction (not recorded which). The chain is built from TRBV12-3 or TRBV12-4 and TRBJ2-1; 8 positions agree with TRBD1. The receptor was isolated from a male donor with ankylosing spondylitis. The CDR3 nucleotides are TGTGCCAGCAGGGACAGGGATAATGAGCAGTTCTTC. It specifies CASRDRDNEQFF.